This T cell receptor (beta chain) is from a study of human T cells and chemical hapten exposure. Overall study context: The patients, most of them female, presented with alopecia areata, totalis or universalis.

MiXCR, applied by TCRdb to the RACE reads, yields one record per CDR3 protein. The data show 150,000 to 200,000 distinct CDR3 sequences, around 25% seen once. This clonotype came up a few times. The antigen is unknown. Indicated time point: patch test 3, about 24 weeks after DPC sensitization. The treatment here: therapeutic diphenylcyclopropenone sensitization with weekly scalp DPC. Unmatched junction bases numbered 6, after V lost 6 bases and J lost 10 bases. The germline gives CDR1 ENHRY, CDR2 SYGVKD. The length of the CDR3 is 13 residues. Study-wide findings and caveats: Expanded TCRs grouped into significantly more large CDR3 similarity clusters than controls produced.

V is TRBV10-3 and J is TRBJ1-6; TRBD1 matches at 7 bases. The sequence was collected from a woman between 40 and 55 years old with alopecia areata. Some clones in this sample may be carry-over from other donors' samples. Sample: whole blood, taken in connection with sensitization to the hapten diphenylcyclopropenone (DPC). CDR3 residues: CAISVQGDSPLHF. CDR3 nucleotides: TGTGCCATCAGCGTCCAGGGGGACTCACCCCTCCACTTT.